This T cell receptor beta chain was captured in a study of T cell responses to AZD1222 COVID-19 vaccine (dated by TCRdb to about 2021). Describing the broader study: AZD1222 recipients with second doses at about 4 weeks or about 12 weeks were pooled, because spike-specific TCR depth and breadth did not differ between schedules. TCR sequencing was performed for fewer than 250 trial participants, of whom roughly 200 were given two doses of AZD1222 and approximately 26 were given two doses of MenACWY control vaccine. Trial participants were enrolled into age subgroups of 18-55, 56-69 and 70-plus years, which contained 148, 28 and 57 TCR-sequenced participants, respectively.

With respect to this clone: The antigen it recognizes is unknown. Base qualities were left out, and no much larger clone turns up one base away.

CDR1 and CDR2, looked up from the germline V gene, are SGHAT and FQNNGV. Taken from cysteine to phenylalanine, the CDR3 has 12 residues. Of the read, only the CDR3 DNA is kept; its 36 bases are in frame from base 1. V gives up 4 bases and J gives up 3 bases, and the segment between their germline ends measures 7 bases. The CDR3 regions of human TCRbeta chains were analyzed by immunosequencing. Concerning the study's data processing: TCRs in the repertoires were compared against a reference library of SARS-CoV-2-specific TCRs that had been generated with the MIRA antigen-specificity platform. Breadth meant the fraction of unique TCRs that were SARS-CoV-2-associated, whereas depth meant the fraction of total T cells that were SARS-CoV-2-associated. Each spike-specific TCR was assigned to its reactive spike region and to a CD4 or CD8 class using the MIRA data. Log10-transformed breadth and depth values were compared by one-way ANOVA with Sidak's multiple comparisons tests. In its TCRdb copy, this immuneACCESS table keeps in-frame sequences only and misses some clones. Where compared with another copy, unresolved V genes explain less than half of these, and the others have no known cause. That table furnishes V, J and clone size, whereas the DNA furnished D and trimming. Recorded for this sample are about 130,000 clones; just over 85% of them occurred a single time. In total, the top ten clones hold roughly 8% of the sample.

Broader findings and caveats from the paper: Reportedly, almost half of the unique spike-specific TCRs recognized epitopes lying outside the regions that are mutated in the B.1.351 and B.1.1.7 variants. Spike-specific TCR breadth and depth rose significantly after two AZD1222 doses compared with day 0 and with MenACWY recipients. The whole spike protein was spanned by vaccine-associated CD4 TCRs, and dominant responses were seen in regions 160-218 and 743-854. Only a handful of AZD1222 recipients were SARS-CoV-2 seropositive at baseline, limiting conclusions about previously exposed vaccinees. Because no day 14 peak-response samples were available, repertoires were characterized only after the peak T cell response. The 56-69-year group was small, and its depth increase did not reach significance, likely because of low power. Most participants were white British and females outnumbered males, and the authors suggested that clonal diversity may have been underestimated.

This specimen's time point label, per the study, means: baseline before first vaccination. The vaccinee samples were drawn from two UK trials, COV001 and COV002, one of which was a single-blind randomized controlled phase 2/3 trial testing AZD1222 (ChAdOx1 nCoV-19) in healthy adults. Trial participant PBMC samples were collected at day 0 and day 28 after the second dose for TCRbeta chain sequencing. This sample comprised peripheral blood, obtained on day 0 of AZD1222 vaccination. The chain couples TRBV11-2 to TRBJ2-7, with the identity of the D gene unclear. This TCR derives from an adult in good health. The DNA reads TGTGCCAGCAGCTCTACCTTCTACGAGCAGTACTTC. Its coded protein is CASSSTFYEQYF.